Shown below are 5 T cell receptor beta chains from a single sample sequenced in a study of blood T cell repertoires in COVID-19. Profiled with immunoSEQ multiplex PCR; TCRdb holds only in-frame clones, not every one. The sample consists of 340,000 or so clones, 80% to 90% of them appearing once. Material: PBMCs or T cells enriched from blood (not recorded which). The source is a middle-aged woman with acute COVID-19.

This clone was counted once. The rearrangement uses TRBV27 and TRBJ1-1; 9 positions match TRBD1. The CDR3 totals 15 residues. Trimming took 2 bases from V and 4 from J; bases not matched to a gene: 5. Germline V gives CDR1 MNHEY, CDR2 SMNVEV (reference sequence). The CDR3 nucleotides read TGTGCCAGCAGTTTAACGAGACAGGGGGGCACTGAAGCTTTCTTT. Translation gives CASSLTRQGGTEAFF.

CDR3 bases: TGTGCCAGCAGTTATCCCGGACAGGGTAAAACCGGGGAGCTGTTTTTT. Translation gives CASSYPGQGKTGELFF. The J gene is TRBJ2-2, the V gene TRBV6-5; 8 bases map to TRBD1. The CDR3 contains 16 residues. The germline CDR1 and CDR2 sequences are MNHEY and SVGAGI. V shed 3 bases, J shed 5 bases, and the junction held 8 bases outside the gene matches.

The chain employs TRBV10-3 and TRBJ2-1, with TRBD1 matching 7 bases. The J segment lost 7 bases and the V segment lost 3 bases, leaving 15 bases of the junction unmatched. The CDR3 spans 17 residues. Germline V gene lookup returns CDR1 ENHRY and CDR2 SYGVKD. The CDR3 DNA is TGTGCCATCAGTGACCCGAGCCGACAGGGATACGTTAATGAGCAGTTCTTC. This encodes CAISDPSRQGYVNEQFF.

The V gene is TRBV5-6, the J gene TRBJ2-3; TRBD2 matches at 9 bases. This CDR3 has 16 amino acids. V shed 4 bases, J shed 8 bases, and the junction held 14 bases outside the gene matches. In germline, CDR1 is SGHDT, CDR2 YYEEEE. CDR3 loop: CASSPPGLAFFVTQYF. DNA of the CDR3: TGTGCCAGCAGCCCTCCGGGACTAGCTTTTTTTGTTACGCAGTATTTT.

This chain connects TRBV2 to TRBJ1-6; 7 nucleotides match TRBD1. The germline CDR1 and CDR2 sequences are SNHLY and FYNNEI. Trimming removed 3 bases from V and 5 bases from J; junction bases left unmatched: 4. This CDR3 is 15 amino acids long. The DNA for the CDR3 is TGTGCCAGCAGTGATTACAGGGGAAATAATTCACCCCTCCACTTT. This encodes CASSDYRGNNSPLHF.